Following are 27 T cell receptor beta chains from one sample sequenced in a study of human T cells and chemical hapten exposure. Time point denoted: pre-sensitization, week 0. Treatment indicated: therapeutic diphenylcyclopropenone sensitization with weekly scalp DPC. MiXCR was run by TCRdb on the RACE reads, yielding one entry per CDR3 protein. The profile covers some 36,000 distinct CDR3 sequences, with less than 9% appearing a single time and about 1.2% taken by the ten largest. The sample was whole blood, taken in connection with sensitization to the hapten diphenylcyclopropenone (DPC). Receptor source: a woman aged 50 to 65 with alopecia areata. Some clones in this sample may be carry-over from other donors' samples.

Many counts were recorded for this clonotype. The chain carries TRBV18 and TRBJ1-1; D possibly corresponds to TRBD1 (6 bases). The germline V and J ends were trimmed by 4 bases and 1 base, with 13 bases remaining between them. Germline CDR1 reads KGHSH; CDR2 reads LQKENI. The CDR3 is 15 amino acids. The chain's CDR3 is CASSRIKQGNTEAFF. The CDR3 DNA reads TGTGCCAGCTCACGCATCAAACAGGGGAACACTGAAGCTTTCTTT.

The V gene is TRBV2, the J gene TRBJ2-7, with unresolved D. The germline gives CDR1 SNHLY, CDR2 FYNNEI. The V gene lost 7 bases and the J gene lost 6 bases, with 10 bases spanning the gap. The CDR3 runs 11 residues. DNA for the CDR3: TGTGCCAGCAAATTCCCTAGCGAGCAGTACTTC. It codes for CASKFPSEQYF.

This clonotype was observed a handful of times. The chain joins TRBV12-3 or TRBV12-4 to TRBJ2-7; the D is unclear. V lost 2 bases to trimming and J lost 11 bases, with 13 bases between them. The CDR3 spans 12 residues. The CDR3 sequence: CASSLYGAKEYF. Here the CDR3 DNA reads TGTGCCAGCAGTTTATACGGAGCCAAGGAGTACTTC.

There are many counts of this clonotype. The chain links TRBV27 to TRBJ2-5, with 7 bases fitting TRBD1. The CDR3 loop spans 14 amino acids. Germline trimming cut 0 bases from V and 6 bases from J; bases unmatched to any gene: 4. Germline V gene sequence: CDR1 MNHEY, CDR2 SMNVEV (reference sequence). The CDR3 region is CASSLSGGAQTQYF. As DNA, the CDR3 is TGTGCCAGCAGTTTATCAGGGGGCGCTCAGACCCAGTACTTC.

The rearrangement links TRBV10-3 to TRBJ2-7; D gene uncertain. From germline, CDR1 is ENHRY and CDR2 SYGVKD. The ends were cut back, 2 bases at V and 2 bases at J, with 7 bases in the middle. This CDR3 comprises 13 residues. CDR3 sequence (DNA): TGTGCCATCAGTGAGGGCAGTCCCTACGAGCAGTACTTC. This gives the protein CAISEGSPYEQYF.

CDR3 sequence: CASSPTPSGRATGELFF. CDR3 coding DNA: TGTGCCAGCAGCCCCACCCCCTCTGGGAGGGCCACCGGGGAGCTGTTTTTT. The chain is built from TRBV7-3 and TRBJ2-2; 7 bases map to TRBD2. This CDR3 is 17 amino acids long. Per the germline V gene, CDR1 is SGHTA and CDR2 is FQGTGA. The ends lost 5 bases at V and 4 bases at J; junction bases unmatched: 13.

This clonotype was detected only a few times. The chain is built from TRBV12-5 and TRBJ2-7; no definite D call. The CDR3 sequence is 15 residues long. Germline CDR1 is LGHNT and CDR2 is FRNRAP. V was clipped by 1 base and J by 6 bases, with 16 bases between them. In DNA form, the CDR3 reads TGTGCTAGTGGTTTGGGGTTAGACGTCGTAGGCGAGCAGTACTTC. Translated: CASGLGLDVVGEQYF. Variable domain in full (rest from reference TRBV12-5 and TRBJ2-7): DARVTQTPRHKVTEMGQEVTMRCQPILGHNTVFWYRQTMMQGLELLAYFRNRAPLDDSGMPKDRFSAEMPDATLATLKIQPSEPRDSAVYFCASGLGLDVVGEQYFGPGTRLTVT.

There are many counts of this clonotype. The chain recombines TRBV18 with TRBJ1-3, with D tentatively TRBD1 (5 bases). V was pared by 2 bases and J by 2 bases, with 10 bases between. The CDR3 is 15 residues long. CDR1 and CDR2 from the germline V gene are KGHSH and LQKENI. For the CDR3, the DNA is TGTGCCAGCTCACCAGAGGGGCGGACTGGAAACACCATATATTTT. Residues: CASSPEGRTGNTIYF.

This clonotype was seen many times. The CDR3 sequence is CASTPTGGSTEAFF. The CDR3 DNA is TGTGCCAGCACCCCCACGGGGGGGAGCACTGAAGCTTTCTTT. The chain carries TRBV12-3 or TRBV12-4 and TRBJ1-1, with D perhaps TRBD1 (5 bases). The CDR3 loop spans 14 amino acids. V was cut by 7 bases and J by 4 bases, with 16 bases left in between.

V is TRBV7-2 and J is TRBJ2-2; D not resolved. Germline loops: CDR1 SGHTA, CDR2 FQGNSA. The CDR3 contains 14 residues. The V end was cut by 1 base, the J end by 5 bases, with 8 bases between. For the CDR3, the DNA is TGTGCCAGCAGCTTAGGTATTTGGACCGGGGAGCTGTTTTTT. Translating gives CASSLGIWTGELFF.

This clonotype was seen a handful of times. The genes are TRBV5-1 and TRBJ2-1; 14 nucleotides align to TRBD2. V shed 0 bases and J 5 bases; nucleotides not matched to a gene: 1. The germline V gene has CDR1 SGHRS and CDR2 YFSETQ. The length of the CDR3 is 16 residues. For the CDR3, the DNA is TGCGCCAGCAGCTTGGGGACTAGCGGGAGGCACAATGAGCAGTTCTTC. This gives the protein CASSLGTSGRHNEQFF.

This clonotype was recorded many times. In nucleotides, the CDR3 is TGTGCCAGCAGCTTAGTTCCAGGGGTTGAAGCTTTCTTT. Amino acid sequence: CASSLVPGVEAFF. This chain links TRBV7-2 with TRBJ1-1; TRBD1 is a possible D gene (6 bases). The CDR3 is made up of 13 amino acids. The germline V gene encodes CDR1 SGHTA and CDR2 FQGNSA. The V end lost 1 base, the J end lost 7 bases, and 10 bases lay between the germline ends. Filled out from reference TRBV7-2 and TRBJ1-1, the complete variable domain reads GAGVSQSPSNKVTEKGKDVELRCDPISGHTALYWYRQSLGQGLEFLIYFQGNSAPDKSGLPSDRFSAERTGGSVSTLTIQRTQQEDSAVYLCASSLVPGVEAFFGQGTRLTVV.

This clonotype was seen repeatedly, ten times or more. This chain links TRBV21-1 with TRBJ1-2. TRBV21-1 is given as a pseudogene. The CDR3 length is 14 residues. The CDR3 nucleotides are TGTGCCAGCAGCACTCCGGGAGGACTCGGTGGCTACACCTTC. This gives the protein CASSTPGGLGGYTF.

This clonotype showed up just a few times. The V gene is TRBV9, the J gene TRBJ2-2; tentatively, D is TRBD2 (6 bases). The germline gives CDR1 SGDLS, CDR2 YYNGEE. V lost 4 bases and J lost 5, with 15 bases in between. The CDR3 consists of 15 residues. In DNA form, the CDR3 reads TGTGCCAGCAGCACTCTATCCGGGGGAACCGGGGAGCTGTTTTTT. Its protein product is CASSTLSGGTGELFF.

This clonotype has ten or more counts. The J gene is TRBJ2-3, the V gene TRBV2; no definite D call. The V end was cut by 6 bases, the J end by 1 base, with 8 bases between. Germline V gives CDR1 SNHLY, CDR2 FYNNEI. CDR3 size: 13 residues. The CDR3 coding sequence is TGTGCCAGCAGGTTGGCCGGCACAGATACGCAGTATTTT. Encoded protein: CASRLAGTDTQYF.

This clonotype appeared many times. The chain couples TRBV5-5 to TRBJ2-5; D not certain. The length of the CDR3 is 12 residues. The V end lost 1 base, the J end lost 3 bases, and 4 bases lay between the germline ends. Germline loops: CDR1 SGHKS, CDR2 YYEKEE (reference sequence). CDR3 in amino acids: CASSLPEETQYF. CDR3 DNA sequence: TGTGCCAGCAGCTTGCCAGAAGAGACCCAGTACTTC.

This clonotype showed up many times. The V gene is TRBV29-1, the J gene TRBJ2-5; D perhaps matches TRBD1 (5 bases). There are 11 residues in the CDR3. The germline CDR1 and CDR2 sequences are SQVTM and ANQGSEA. The V end lost 4 bases, the J end lost 4 bases, and 7 bases lay between the germline ends. CDR3 nucleotide sequence: TGCAGCGTTGGACAGCCAGAGACCCAGTACTTC. Translating it yields CSVGQPETQYF.

This clonotype was recorded many times. The chain combines TRBV27 with TRBJ2-7, with D unresolved. CDR1 is MNHEY and CDR2 is SMNVEV in the germline V gene (reference sequence). V was clipped by 3 bases and J by 0 bases, with 6 bases between them. This CDR3 contains 13 residues. This chain's CDR3 is CASSFHISYEQYF. DNA for the CDR3: TGTGCCAGCAGTTTTCACATCTCCTACGAGCAGTACTTC.

This clonotype occurred many times. The chain's CDR3 is CAISQGPNIQYF. For the CDR3, the DNA is TGTGCCATCAGTCAAGGGCCGAACATTCAGTACTTC. This chain links TRBV10-3 with TRBJ2-4; D unresolved. V dropped 5 bases and J dropped 7 bases, with 9 bases sitting between them. The V gene's germline CDR1 is ENHRY and CDR2 SYGVKD. CDR3 size: 12 residues.

This clonotype has a count of ten or more. The chain is built from TRBV6-5 and TRBJ1-3; D remains ambiguous. The V gene lost 6 bases and the J gene lost 1 base, with 10 bases spanning the gap. This CDR3 has 14 amino acids. CDR1 is MNHEY and CDR2 is SVGAGI in the germline V gene. CDR3 nucleotide sequence: TGTGCCAGCAGCTTAAGGGAATCTGGAAACACCATATATTTT. Protein sequence: CASSLRESGNTIYF.

This clonotype was seen repeatedly, ten times or more. V usage is TRBV25-1 and J usage is TRBJ2-5; D is unresolved. V shed 3 bases and J shed 1 base, with 9 bases lying between them. CDR1 MGHDK and CDR2 SYGVNS come from the germline V gene. This CDR3 is built from 14 residues. The CDR3 sequence is CASSEVGTQETQYF. CDR3 bases: TGTGCCAGCAGTGAGGTTGGCACCCAAGAGACCCAGTACTTC.

In its sample, this clonotype was seen many times. This chain joins TRBV4-3 and TRBJ1-2; D unclear. Germline CDR1 and CDR2: LGHNA and YSLEER. There are 13 residues in the CDR3. Deletions cut 0 bases from V and 3 bases from J, with 5 bases between. CDR3 nucleotides: TGCGCCAGCAGCCAAGATGGCTACTATGGCTACACCTTC. Translated: CASSQDGYYGYTF.

This clonotype was found many times. The chain recombines TRBV28 with TRBJ2-7; D call uncertain. This CDR3 region has 13 residues. Trimming removed 8 bases from V and 0 bases from J, with 11 bases in between. Germline CDR1 MDHEN, CDR2 SYDVKM. CDR3 sequence (DNA): TGTGCCAGCCGGGCAGCCAGCTCCTACGAGCAGTACTTC. Its protein is CASRAASSYEQYF. The whole variable domain, filled in from reference TRBV28 and TRBJ2-7, reads DVKVTQSSRYLVKRTGEKVFLECVQDMDHENMFWYRQDPGLGLRLIYFSYDVKMKEKGDIPEGYSVSREKKERFSLILESASTNQTSMYLCASRAASSYEQYFGPGTRLTVT.

This clonotype occurred many times. The rearrangement links TRBV6-1 to TRBJ2-1, with 12 nucleotides matching TRBD2. J lost 5 bases, V lost 8 bases, and 10 bases had no gene match. Germline V gene data show CDR1 as MNHNS and CDR2 as SASEGT. The CDR3 is made up of 16 amino acids. The CDR3 loop reads CASHLLLAGGDNEQFF. DNA for the CDR3: TGTGCCAGCCATCTTTTACTAGCGGGAGGTGACAATGAGCAGTTCTTC.

This clonotype was counted many times. The chain recombines TRBV29-1 with TRBJ2-7, with TRBD1 as a possible D gene (5 bases). CDR3 size: 16 residues. Trimming took 8 bases from V and 5 from J, leaving 28 bases between them. Germline values: CDR1 SQVTM, CDR2 ANQGSEA. This CDR3 reads CSRFWTNPFEWDEQYF. In DNA form, the CDR3 reads TGCAGCCGCTTTTGGACAAATCCTTTTGAGTGGGACGAGCAGTACTTC.

Ten or more counts support this clonotype. This chain uses TRBV21-1 with TRBJ2-1; the table's D call, TRBD1, was not checked against the DNA. TRBV21-1 is annotated as a pseudogene. The CDR3 sequence is 15 residues long. The chain's CDR3 is CASSKPAEAPNEQFF. The CDR3 nucleotides read TGTGCCAGCAGCAAACCAGCGGAGGCGCCCAATGAGCAGTTCTTC.

This clonotype was observed many times. V gene TRBV6-5 combines with J gene TRBJ2-6; perhaps TRBD1 as D (6 bases). The V end lost 5 bases, the J end lost 4 bases, and 12 bases lay between the germline ends. The V gene's germline CDR1 is MNHEY and CDR2 SVGAGI. This CDR3 is built from 15 residues. Here the CDR3 DNA reads TGTGCCAGCAGTCCTACAGGGTTGGGGGCCAACGTCCTGACTTTC. Translating it yields CASSPTGLGANVLTF.